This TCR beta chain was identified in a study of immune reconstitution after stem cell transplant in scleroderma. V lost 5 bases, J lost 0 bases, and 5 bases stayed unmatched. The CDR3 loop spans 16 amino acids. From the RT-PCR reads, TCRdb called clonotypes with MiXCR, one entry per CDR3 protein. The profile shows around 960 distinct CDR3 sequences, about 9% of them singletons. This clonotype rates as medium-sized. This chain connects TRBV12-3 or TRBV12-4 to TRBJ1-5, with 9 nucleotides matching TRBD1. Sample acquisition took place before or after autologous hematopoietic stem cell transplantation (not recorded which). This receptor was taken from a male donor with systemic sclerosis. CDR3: CASSRGTGRSNQPQHF. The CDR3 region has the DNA TGTGCCAGCAGTCGGGGGACAGGGCGTAGCAATCAGCCCCAGCATTTT.